This T cell receptor beta chain derives from a study of cytomegalovirus exposure and HLA in healthy donors. Study-wide results and limits: Later work showed greater clonal expansion in HLA-associated TCR beta chains than in equally common others. An ancestry cluster, one associated with Asian ancestry, reportedly showed fewer N-insertions than the roughly 670-donor mean in a later analysis. Presence/absence analyses treated sequencing depth as roughly uniform across donors.

The PCR used 60 Vbeta and 13 Jbeta primers. TCRdb's copy holds only in-frame clones and misses some; the assay was immunoSEQ multiplex PCR. This sample carries approximately 88,000 clones, 60% to 85% of them seen once, and the ten largest clones take less than 6%. Each of the donors was a healthy bone marrow donor. The CDR3 consists of 16 residues. Germline assignment: CDR1 SGHDN and CDR2 FVKESK. The germline V and J ends were trimmed by 1 base and 0 bases, with 10 bases remaining between them. Notes on this clone: Its antigen is undetermined.

Sequencing input: PBMCs. The sequence derives from a man aged 30 to 39 in good health and CMV-seropositive. The chain uses TRBV14 and TRBJ1-3; D is uncertain. CDR3 DNA sequence: TGTGCCAGCAGCCAAGCGGTTCCAAGCTCTGGAAACACCATATATTTT. Its protein is CASSQAVPSSGNTIYF. The whole variable domain, remainder taken from reference TRBV14 and TRBJ1-3, is EAGVTQFPSHSVIEKGQTVTLRCDPISGHDNLYWYRRVMGKEIKFLLHFVKESKQDESGMPNNRFLAERTGGTYSTLKVQPAELEDSGVYFCASSQAVPSSGNTIYFGEGSWLTVV.